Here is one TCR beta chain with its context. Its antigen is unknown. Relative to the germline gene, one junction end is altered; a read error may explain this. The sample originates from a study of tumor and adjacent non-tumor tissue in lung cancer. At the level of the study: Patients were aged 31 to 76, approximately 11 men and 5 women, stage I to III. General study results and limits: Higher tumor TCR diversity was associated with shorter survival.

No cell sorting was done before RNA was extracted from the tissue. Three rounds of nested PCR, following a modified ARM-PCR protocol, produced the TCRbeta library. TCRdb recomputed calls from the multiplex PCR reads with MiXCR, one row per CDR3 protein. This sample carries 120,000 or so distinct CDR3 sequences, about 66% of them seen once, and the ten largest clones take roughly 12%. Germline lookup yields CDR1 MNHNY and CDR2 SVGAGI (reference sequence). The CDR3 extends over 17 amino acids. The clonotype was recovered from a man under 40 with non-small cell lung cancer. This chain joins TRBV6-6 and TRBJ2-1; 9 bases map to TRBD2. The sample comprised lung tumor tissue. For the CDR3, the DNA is TGTGCCAGCCTAGTCGACGTTAGCGGGAGCTCCTACAATGAGCACTTCTTC. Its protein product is CASLVDVSGSSYNEHFF.